Shown below are 27 T cell receptor beta chains from a single sample sequenced in a study of blood T cell repertoires in COVID-19. This table comes from immunoSEQ multiplex PCR, and its TCRdb copy is limited to in-frame clones, with some not included. The data contain 200,000 to 250,000 clones, 85% to 90% of them singletons. The sample taken for sequencing was peripheral blood. The receptors stem from a man aged 18-30 years with active or convalescent COVID-19.

This chain uses TRBV12-5 with TRBJ1-2, with 8 bases fitting TRBD1. Per germline, CDR1 LGHNT and CDR2 FRNRAP. The CDR3 length is 14 residues. The J segment lost 6 bases and the V segment lost 7 bases, leaving 10 bases of the junction unmatched. The chain's CDR3 is CASASARGLNGYTF. CDR3 in DNA: TGTGCTAGTGCCTCGGCCAGGGGGCTGAATGGCTACACCTTC.

The gene calls are TRBV3-1 (or the pseudogene TRBV3-2) and TRBJ1-4; D is unclear. CDR1 and CDR2 (germline): LGHDT, YNNKEL (reference sequence). The CDR3 runs 16 residues. The ends were cut back, 4 bases at V and 3 bases at J, with 15 bases in the middle. CDR3 sequence reads: CASSPWEAAPNEKLFF. The CDR3 region has the DNA TGTGCCAGCAGCCCTTGGGAGGCAGCGCCTAATGAAAAACTGTTTTTT.

The chain recombines TRBV4-2 with TRBJ2-3; TRBD2 agrees at 8 bases. V gave up 0 bases and J gave up 0 bases; unmatched junction bases: 11. Germline-derived CDR1 and CDR2 are LGHNA and YNFKEQ. There are 19 residues in the CDR3. CDR3 in amino acids: CASSQDWALAGSSTDTQYF. For the CDR3, the DNA is TGTGCCAGCAGCCAAGATTGGGCCCTAGCGGGCTCTAGCACAGATACGCAGTATTTT.

In this sample, this clone turned up once. The V and J genes are TRBV6-5 and TRBJ2-7; 7 bases line up with TRBD1. CDR1 and CDR2 (germline): MNHEY, SVGAGI. V lost 10 bases to trimming and J lost 6 bases; unmatched junction nucleotides: 12. The CDR3 consists of 13 residues. CDR3: CATRTGFSFEQYF. CDR3 in DNA: TGTGCCACCAGGACAGGATTTAGTTTCGAGCAGTACTTC.

The rearrangement joins TRBV30 to TRBJ1-3; the D gene is possibly TRBD1 (6 bases). CDR1 is GTSNPN, CDR2 SVGIG, per germline (reference sequence). The V and J ends lost 4 bases and 2 bases respectively, with 9 bases between them. The CDR3 spans 13 residues. CDR3 sequence (DNA): TGTGCCTGGATCAGGGGTCCTGGAAACACCATATATTTT. Translating it yields CAWIRGPGNTIYF.

The sample holds a few counts of this clone. V usage is TRBV4-3 and J usage is TRBJ2-7; the D gene is possibly TRBD1 (5 bases). The V end lost 1 base, the J end lost 7 bases, and 14 bases lay between the germline ends. CDR3 length equals 14 residues. Germline CDR1 reads LGHNA; CDR2 reads YSLEER. CDR3 in amino acids: CASSQVGVAGEQYF. In nucleotides, the CDR3 is TGCGCCAGCAGCCAAGTCGGTGTCGCAGGGGAGCAGTACTTC.

This clone was seen only a few times. The V gene is TRBV30, the J gene TRBJ1-2; the match to TRBD1 covers 9 bases. With 3 bases clipped from V and 5 bases from J, the junction kept 1 base outside the gene matches. Per the germline V gene, CDR1 is GTSNPN and CDR2 is SVGIG (reference sequence). CDR3 length: 12 residues. In DNA form, the CDR3 reads TGTGCCTGGAGGGGACAGGGATATGGCTACACCTTC. It yields the protein CAWRGQGYGYTF.

The rearrangement links TRBV28 to TRBJ1-4; 7 nucleotides align to TRBD1. V dropped 5 bases and J dropped 5; count of bases not matched to a gene: 5. CDR3 length equals 14 residues. The germline V gene has CDR1 MDHEN and CDR2 SYDVKM. CDR3: CASSTGTENEKLFF. The CDR3 nucleotides are TGTGCCAGCAGTACGGGGACAGAGAATGAAAAACTGTTTTTT.

The chain links TRBV5-1 to TRBJ1-2; 8 bases fit TRBD1. V lost 0 bases, J lost 7 bases, and 5 bases stayed unmatched. The CDR3 sequence is 14 residues long. From germline, CDR1 is SGHRS and CDR2 YFSETQ. In DNA, the CDR3 is TGCGCCAGCAGCTTGGAGAGGACAGGGTCTGGCTACACCTTC. This codes for CASSLERTGSGYTF.

The chain couples TRBV12-3 or TRBV12-4 to TRBJ2-3; 8 positions agree with TRBD2. Unmatched junction bases numbered 4, after V lost 6 bases and J lost 8 bases. The CDR3 loop spans 12 amino acids. The CDR3 DNA reads as TGTGCCAGCAGCTCCGGGGGGGGTACGCAGTATTTT. Translated, it gives CASSSGGGTQYF.

The rearrangement uses TRBV27 and TRBJ2-7; 10 bases map to TRBD2. The CDR3 sequence is 17 residues long. V trimming: 6 bases; J trimming: 2 bases; junction bases outside the gene matches: 13. CDR1 MNHEY and CDR2 SMNVEV come from the germline V gene (reference sequence). In nucleotides, the CDR3 is TGTGCCAGCAGCCTTCGGGCTACAGCGGGAGGGCCCTACGAGCAGTACTTC. Its protein product is CASSLRATAGGPYEQYF.

V is TRBV9 and J is TRBJ1-6; D possibly corresponds to TRBD1 (5 bases). This CDR3 region has 16 residues. Germline V CDR1 and CDR2: SGDLS, YYNGEE. V was trimmed by 4 bases and J by 8 bases, leaving 19 bases between them. The CDR3 sequence is CASSPPGWNQDSPLHF. CDR3 nucleotides: TGTGCCAGCAGCCCCCCAGGGTGGAACCAGGATTCACCCCTCCACTTT.

The chain couples TRBV9 to TRBJ2-3; perhaps TRBD1 as D (6 bases). From germline, CDR1 is SGDLS and CDR2 YYNGEE. The CDR3 consists of 17 residues. Between the trimmed V and J ends, which lost 1 base and 4 bases, there was a span of 19 bases. CDR3 in amino acids: CASSVFGPSEGADTQYF. Here the CDR3 DNA reads TGTGCCAGCAGCGTATTTGGCCCCTCAGAGGGGGCAGATACGCAGTATTTT.

This clone was seen a few times. V is TRBV28 and J is TRBJ1-2; D gene unclear. The germline V gene has CDR1 MDHEN and CDR2 SYDVKM. The V and J ends lost 7 bases and 3 bases respectively, with 12 bases between them. The CDR3 length is 13 residues. The CDR3: CASTDQRDYGYTF. The CDR3 nucleotides read TGTGCCAGCACCGACCAGCGAGACTATGGCTACACCTTC.

V is TRBV12-5 and J is TRBJ1-2; D remains unclear. CDR3 length equals 12 residues. The ends were cut back, 1 base at V and 4 bases at J, with 4 bases in the middle. Germline V gene lookup returns CDR1 LGHNT and CDR2 FRNRAP. The CDR3 DNA follows: TGTGCTAGTGGTTTGGGGGCCTATGGCTACACCTTC. Amino acid sequence: CASGLGAYGYTF. Full variable domain (rest looked up from reference TRBV12-5 and TRBJ1-2): DARVTQTPRHKVTEMGQEVTMRCQPILGHNTVFWYRQTMMQGLELLAYFRNRAPLDDSGMPKDRFSAEMPDATLATLKIQPSEPRDSAVYFCASGLGAYGYTFGSGTRLTVV.

The chain employs TRBV11-3 and TRBJ2-7; TRBD2 matches at 11 bases. The CDR3 sequence is 15 residues long. Germline V gene sequence: CDR1 SGHNT, CDR2 YENEEA. Losses at the gene ends were 1 base for V and 5 bases for J; bases not matched to a gene: 4. The chain's CDR3 is CASSLGLAGGHEQYF. The CDR3 DNA reads as TGTGCCAGCAGCTTAGGGCTAGCGGGAGGCCACGAGCAGTACTTC.

The chain employs TRBV5-6 and TRBJ1-2; TRBD1 agrees at 7 bases. Germline V gene lookup returns CDR1 SGHDT and CDR2 YYEEEE. The CDR3 covers 15 residues. V was clipped by 5 bases and J by 7 bases; unmatched bases: 14. CDR3 residues: CASRRDLTGPFGYTF. In DNA form, the CDR3 reads TGTGCCAGCAGGCGGGATCTGACAGGGCCCTTTGGCTACACCTTC.

The chain uses TRBV5-1 and TRBJ1-2, with 7 nucleotides matching TRBD1. The CDR3 consists of 16 residues. The V segment lost 3 bases and the J segment 4 bases; nucleotides outside the gene matches: 12. CDR1 is SGHRS, CDR2 YFSETQ, per germline. The CDR3 loop reads CASSSNYRDSLYGYTF. In nucleotides, the CDR3 is TGCGCCAGCAGCTCAAACTACCGGGACAGCCTCTATGGCTACACCTTC.

The chain links TRBV7-9 to TRBJ2-1, with D unclear. Germline CDR1 is SEHNR and CDR2 is FQNEAQ (reference sequence). This CDR3 contains 13 residues. V was shortened by 3 bases and J by 5 bases, with 8 bases between the two germline ends. CDR3 sequence (DNA): TGTGCCAGCAGCTTCCGGAGCCACAATGAGCAGTTCTTC. Protein: CASSFRSHNEQFF.

This clone was picked up one time. J is TRBJ1-2 and V is TRBV19, with D hard to call. The CDR3 runs to 11 residues. Germline V lookup: CDR1 LNHDA, CDR2 SQIVND (reference sequence). Trimming pared 5 bases from V and 4 bases from J, leaving 5 bases between. CDR3 sequence: CASSYSYGYTF. Written as DNA, the CDR3 is TGTGCCAGTAGTTACAGCTATGGCTACACCTTC.

The chain carries TRBV6-5 and TRBJ2-2; 9 positions agree with TRBD1. The CDR3 consists of 15 residues. Germline V gene sequence: CDR1 MNHEY, CDR2 SVGAGI. Losses at the gene ends were 6 bases for V and 4 bases for J; bases not matched to a gene: 6. CDR3 bases: TGTGCCAGCAGAGTCGGACAGGGGCCCACCGGGGAGCTGTTTTTT. Translated, it gives CASRVGQGPTGELFF.

In DNA, the CDR3 is TGTGCCAGCGAGGCGGGACAGGGAAACACCGGGGAGCTGTTTTTT. Its translation: CASEAGQGNTGELFF. The J gene is TRBJ2-2, the V gene TRBV3-1 (or the pseudogene TRBV3-2); 9 bases agree with TRBD1. Germline V lookup: CDR1 LGHDT, CDR2 YNNKEL (reference sequence). The CDR3 extends over 15 amino acids. V lost 8 bases and J lost 2; bases outside the gene matches: 6.

V gene TRBV7-6 combines with J gene TRBJ2-7; 7 nucleotides align to TRBD1. Germline assignment: CDR1 SGHVS and CDR2 FNYEAQ. The CDR3 covers 17 residues. With 5 bases clipped from V and 2 bases from J, the junction kept 15 bases outside the gene matches. CDR3 loop: CASSPQSGTDRTYEQYF. DNA of the CDR3: TGTGCCAGCAGCCCACAGTCCGGGACAGACCGCACCTACGAGCAGTACTTC.

A single count supports this clone. The chain couples TRBV10-3 to TRBJ2-1; TRBD2 might be the D (5 bases). Germline CDR1 ENHRY, CDR2 SYGVKD. CDR3 length: 17 residues. V was cut by 2 bases and J by 0 bases, with 14 bases left in between. CDR3 DNA: TGTGCCATCAGTGAGGGCGGCGGGCGAAGCTCCTACAATGAGCAGTTCTTC. Its translation: CAISEGGGRSSYNEQFF.

This clone has a single count. The chain employs TRBV24-1 and TRBJ1-2, with D unresolved. There are 13 residues in the CDR3. Germline-derived CDR1 and CDR2 are KGHDR and SFDVKD. Deletions cut 6 bases from V and 2 bases from J, with 9 bases between. The DNA of the CDR3 is TGTGCCACCAGTCAGGAGGTCAACTATGGCTACACCTTC. Its protein is CATSQEVNYGYTF.

This rearrangement joins TRBV9 to TRBJ2-2, with 12 bases that match TRBD1. The CDR3 runs 18 residues. Germline-derived CDR1 and CDR2 are SGDLS and YYNGEE. The J segment lost 6 bases and the V segment lost 3 bases, leaving 12 bases of the junction unmatched. The CDR3 coding sequence is TGTGCCAGCAGCGCCAGATTGGGGACAGGGGGCGCGGCCGGGGAGCTGTTTTTT. Amino acid sequence: CASSARLGTGGAAGELFF.

The chain has TRBV15 and TRBJ2-1; D is uncertain. Looked up from germline, CDR1 is LNHNV and CDR2 is YYDKDF (reference sequence). V lost 0 bases and J lost 6, with 12 bases in between. The CDR3 has 15 amino acids. The CDR3 coding sequence is TGTGCCACCAGCAGAGATTTGATAGCTAGCAATGAGCAGTTCTTC. It is translated as CATSRDLIASNEQFF.